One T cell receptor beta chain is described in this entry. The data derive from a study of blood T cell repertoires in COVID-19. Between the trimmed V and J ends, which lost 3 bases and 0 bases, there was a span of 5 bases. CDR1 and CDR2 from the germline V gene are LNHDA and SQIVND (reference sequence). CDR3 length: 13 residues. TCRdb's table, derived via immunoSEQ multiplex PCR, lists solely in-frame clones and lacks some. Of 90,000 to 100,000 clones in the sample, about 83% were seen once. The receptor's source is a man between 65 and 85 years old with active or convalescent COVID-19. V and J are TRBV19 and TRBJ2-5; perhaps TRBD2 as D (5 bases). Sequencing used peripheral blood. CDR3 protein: CASSMRDQETQYF. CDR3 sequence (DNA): TGTGCCAGTAGTATGAGGGACCAAGAGACCCAGTACTTC.